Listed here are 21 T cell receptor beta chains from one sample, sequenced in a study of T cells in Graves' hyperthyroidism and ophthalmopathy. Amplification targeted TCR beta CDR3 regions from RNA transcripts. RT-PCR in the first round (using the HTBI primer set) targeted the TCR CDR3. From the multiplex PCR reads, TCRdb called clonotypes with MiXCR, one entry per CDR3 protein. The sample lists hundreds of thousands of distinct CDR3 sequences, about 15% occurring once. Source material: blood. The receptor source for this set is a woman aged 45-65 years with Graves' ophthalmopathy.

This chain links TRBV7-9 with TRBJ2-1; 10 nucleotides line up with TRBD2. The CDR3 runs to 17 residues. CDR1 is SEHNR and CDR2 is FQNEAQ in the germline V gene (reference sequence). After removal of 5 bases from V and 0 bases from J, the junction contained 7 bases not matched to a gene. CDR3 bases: TGTGCCAGCAGCCGAAATAGCGGGAGGAGCTCCTACAATGAGCAGTTCTTC. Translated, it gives CASSRNSGRSSYNEQFF.

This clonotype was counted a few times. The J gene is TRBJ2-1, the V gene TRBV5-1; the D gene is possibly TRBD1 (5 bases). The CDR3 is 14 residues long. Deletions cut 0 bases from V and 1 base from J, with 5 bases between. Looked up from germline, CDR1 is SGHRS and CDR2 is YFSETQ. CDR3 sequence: CASSLGQSYNEQFF. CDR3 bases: TGCGCCAGCAGCTTGGGACAGTCCTACAATGAGCAGTTCTTC.

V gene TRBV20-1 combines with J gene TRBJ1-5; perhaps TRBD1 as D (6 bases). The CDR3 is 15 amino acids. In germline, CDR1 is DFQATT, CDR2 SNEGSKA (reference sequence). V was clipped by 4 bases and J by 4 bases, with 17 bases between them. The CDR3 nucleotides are TGCAGTGCTACCGGAAGAACGGACAGAAATCAGCCCCAGCATTTT. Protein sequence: CSATGRTDRNQPQHF.

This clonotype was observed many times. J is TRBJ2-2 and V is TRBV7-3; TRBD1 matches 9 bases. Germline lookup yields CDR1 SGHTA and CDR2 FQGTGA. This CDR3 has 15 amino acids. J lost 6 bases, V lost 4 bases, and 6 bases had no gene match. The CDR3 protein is CASSSPQGASGELFF. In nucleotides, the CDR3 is TGTGCCAGCAGCTCCCCACAGGGGGCATCCGGGGAGCTGTTTTTT. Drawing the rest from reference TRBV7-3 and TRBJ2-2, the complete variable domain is GAGVSQTPSNKVTEKGKYVELRCDPISGHTALYWYRQSLGQGPEFLIYFQGTGAADDSGLPNDRFFAVRPEGSVSTLKIQRTERGDSAVYLCASSSPQGASGELFFGEGSRLTVL.

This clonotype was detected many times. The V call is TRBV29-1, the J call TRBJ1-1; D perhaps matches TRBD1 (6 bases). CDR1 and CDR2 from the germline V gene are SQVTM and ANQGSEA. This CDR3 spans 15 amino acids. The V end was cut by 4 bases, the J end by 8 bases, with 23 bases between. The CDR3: CSVVPGAGSDREAFF. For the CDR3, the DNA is TGCAGCGTTGTCCCAGGGGCCGGATCGGACAGAGAAGCTTTCTTT.

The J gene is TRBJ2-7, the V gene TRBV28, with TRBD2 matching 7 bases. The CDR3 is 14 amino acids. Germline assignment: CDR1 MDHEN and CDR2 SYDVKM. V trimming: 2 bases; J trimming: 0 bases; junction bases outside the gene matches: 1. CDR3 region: CASSLTSASYEQYF. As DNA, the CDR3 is TGTGCCAGCAGTTTAACTAGCGCCTCCTACGAGCAGTACTTC. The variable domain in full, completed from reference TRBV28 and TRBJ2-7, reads DVKVTQSSRYLVKRTGEKVFLECVQDMDHENMFWYRQDPGLGLRLIYFSYDVKMKEKGDIPEGYSVSREKKERFSLILESASTNQTSMYLCASSLTSASYEQYFGPGTRLTVT.

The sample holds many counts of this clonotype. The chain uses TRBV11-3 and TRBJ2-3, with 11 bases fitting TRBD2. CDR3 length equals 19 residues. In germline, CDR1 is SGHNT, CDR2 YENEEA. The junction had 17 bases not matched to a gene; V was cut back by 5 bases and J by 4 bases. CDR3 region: CASSQHLAGGPAEADTQYF. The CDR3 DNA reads TGTGCCAGCAGCCAACACTTAGCGGGAGGGCCCGCAGAGGCAGATACGCAGTATTTT.

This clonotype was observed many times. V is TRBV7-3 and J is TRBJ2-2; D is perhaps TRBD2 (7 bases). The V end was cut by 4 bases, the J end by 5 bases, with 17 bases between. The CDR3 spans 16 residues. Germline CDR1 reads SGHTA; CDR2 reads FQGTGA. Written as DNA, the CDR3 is TGTGCCAGCAGCTCAAAGGGGGGGGCGCGAACCGGGGAGCTGTTTTTT. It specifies CASSSKGGARTGELFF. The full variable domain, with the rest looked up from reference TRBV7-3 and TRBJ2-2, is GAGVSQTPSNKVTEKGKYVELRCDPISGHTALYWYRQSLGQGPEFLIYFQGTGAADDSGLPNDRFFAVRPEGSVSTLKIQRTERGDSAVYLCASSSKGGARTGELFFGEGSRLTVL.

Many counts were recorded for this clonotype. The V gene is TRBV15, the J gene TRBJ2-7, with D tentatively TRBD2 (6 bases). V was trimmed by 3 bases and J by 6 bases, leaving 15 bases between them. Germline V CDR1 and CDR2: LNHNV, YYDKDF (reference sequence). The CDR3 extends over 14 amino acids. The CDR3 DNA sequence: TGTGCCACCAGCAGTTTGAGGGGTAGCGGCGAGCAGTACTTC. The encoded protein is CATSSLRGSGEQYF. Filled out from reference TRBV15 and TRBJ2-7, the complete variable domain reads DAMVIQNPRYQVTQFGKPVTLSCSQTLNHNVMYWYQQKSSQAPKLLFHYYDKDFNNEADTPDNFQSRRPNTSFCFLDIRSPGLGDTAMYLCATSSLRGSGEQYFGPGTRLTVT.

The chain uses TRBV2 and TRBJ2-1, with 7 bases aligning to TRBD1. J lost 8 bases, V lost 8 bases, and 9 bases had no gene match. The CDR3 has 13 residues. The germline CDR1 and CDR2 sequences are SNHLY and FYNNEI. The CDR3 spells CASPNRGTDEQFF. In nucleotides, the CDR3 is TGTGCCAGCCCGAACAGGGGAACCGATGAGCAGTTCTTC.

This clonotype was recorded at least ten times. CDR3 residues: CASSLWDRGRNQPQHF. The CDR3 DNA follows: TGTGCCAGCAGTTTATGGGACAGGGGTCGCAATCAGCCCCAGCATTTT. V is TRBV28 and J is TRBJ1-5, with 9 nucleotides matching TRBD1. Germline V gives CDR1 MDHEN, CDR2 SYDVKM. The trim removed 0 bases at V and 2 bases at J, leaving 2 bases unmatched. The CDR3 is made up of 16 amino acids.

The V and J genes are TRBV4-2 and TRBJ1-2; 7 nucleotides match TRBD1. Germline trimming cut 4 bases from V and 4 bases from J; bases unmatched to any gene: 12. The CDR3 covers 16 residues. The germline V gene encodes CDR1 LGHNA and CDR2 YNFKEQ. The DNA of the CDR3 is TGTGCCAGCAGCCTACTTGAGGGCCAGGGGGGCTATGGCTACACCTTC. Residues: CASSLLEGQGGYGYTF.

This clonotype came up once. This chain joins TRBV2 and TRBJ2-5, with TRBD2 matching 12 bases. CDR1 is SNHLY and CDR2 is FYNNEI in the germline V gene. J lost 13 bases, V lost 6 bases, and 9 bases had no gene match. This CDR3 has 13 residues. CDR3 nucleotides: TGTGCCAGCAGCAGGCGACTAGCGGGAGTGGTGTACTTC. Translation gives CASSRRLAGVVYF.

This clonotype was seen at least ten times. The CDR3 here is CASSLTRDRVSEQFF. As DNA, the CDR3 is TGTGCCAGCAGTTTAACCCGGGACAGGGTATCTGAGCAGTTCTTC. The chain is built from TRBV27 and TRBJ2-1; TRBD1 agrees at 9 bases. There are 15 residues in the CDR3. J was trimmed by 9 bases and V by 2 bases; bases with no gene match: 8. Germline V gene sequence: CDR1 MNHEY, CDR2 SMNVEV (reference sequence).

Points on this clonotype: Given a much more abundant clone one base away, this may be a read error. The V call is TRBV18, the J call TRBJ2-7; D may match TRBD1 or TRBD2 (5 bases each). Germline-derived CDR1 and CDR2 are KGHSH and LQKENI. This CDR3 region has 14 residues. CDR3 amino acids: CASSPRDGTYEQHF. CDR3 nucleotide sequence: TGTGCCAGCTCACCACGGGACGGAACCTACGAGCAGCACTTC. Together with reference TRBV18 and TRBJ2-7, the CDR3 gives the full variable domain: NAGVMQNPRHLVRRRGQEARLRCSPMKGHSHVYWYRQLPEEGLKFMVYLQKENIIDESGMPKERFSAEFPKEGPSILRIQQVVRGDSAAYFCASSPRDGTYEQHFGPGTRLTVT.

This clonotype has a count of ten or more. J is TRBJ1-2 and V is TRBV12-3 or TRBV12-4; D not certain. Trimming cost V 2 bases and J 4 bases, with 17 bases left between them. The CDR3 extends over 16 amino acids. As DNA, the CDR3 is TGTGCCAGCAGTTTAAGTCTCCTAACACCACTCTATGGCTACACCTTC. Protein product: CASSLSLLTPLYGYTF.

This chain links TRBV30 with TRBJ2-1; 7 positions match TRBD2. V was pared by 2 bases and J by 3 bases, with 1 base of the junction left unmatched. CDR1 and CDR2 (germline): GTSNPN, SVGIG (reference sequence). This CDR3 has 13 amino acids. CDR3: CAWSRDYYNEQFF. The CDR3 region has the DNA TGTGCCTGGAGTAGGGACTACTACAATGAGCAGTTCTTC.

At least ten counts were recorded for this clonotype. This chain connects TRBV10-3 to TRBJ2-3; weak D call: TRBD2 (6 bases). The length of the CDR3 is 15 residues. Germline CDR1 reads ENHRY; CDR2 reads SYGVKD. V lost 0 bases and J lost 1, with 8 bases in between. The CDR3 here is CAISESSSGTDTQYF. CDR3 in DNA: TGTGCCATCAGTGAGTCTTCTAGCGGCACAGATACGCAGTATTTT.

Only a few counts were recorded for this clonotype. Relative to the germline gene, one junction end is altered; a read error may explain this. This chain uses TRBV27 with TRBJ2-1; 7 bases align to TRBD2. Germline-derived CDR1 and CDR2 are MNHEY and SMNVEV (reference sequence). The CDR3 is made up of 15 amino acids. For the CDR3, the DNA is TGTGCCAGCACCCTAACTAGCGCCCCCTACAATGGGCAGTTCTTC. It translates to CASTLTSAPYNGQFF.

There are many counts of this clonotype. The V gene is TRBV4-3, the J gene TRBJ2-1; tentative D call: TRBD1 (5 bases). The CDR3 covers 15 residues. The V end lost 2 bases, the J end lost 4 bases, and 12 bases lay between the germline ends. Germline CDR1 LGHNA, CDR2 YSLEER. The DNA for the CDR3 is TGCGCCAGCAGCCAAATCAGGGATATTTACAATGAGCAGTTCTTC. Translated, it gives CASSQIRDIYNEQFF.

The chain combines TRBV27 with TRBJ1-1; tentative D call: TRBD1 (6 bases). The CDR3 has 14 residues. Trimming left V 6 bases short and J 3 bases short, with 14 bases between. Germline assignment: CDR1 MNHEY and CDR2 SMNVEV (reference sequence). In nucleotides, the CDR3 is TGTGCCAGCAGGGAAACAGGGACCTACACTGAAGCTTTCTTT. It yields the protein CASRETGTYTEAFF.